This TCR beta chain was recovered during a study of blood T cell repertoires in COVID-19. Original data processing: Using reference gene primer amplification, nucleated cell counts were estimated. Profiling relied on immunoSEQ multiplex PCR, and the TCRdb table lists in-frame clones only, not all of them. The DNA was the basis for D and trimming; V, J and clone size are from that table. The sample contains about 200,000 clones, under 85% of which appear only once. Germline CDR1 is PRHDT and CDR2 is FYEKMQ (reference sequence). After removal of 5 bases from V and 4 bases from J, the junction contained 5 bases not matched to a gene. The CDR3 has 15 residues.

The sample was peripheral blood. The TCR was taken from a woman over 75 with COVID-19, enrolled during active disease. The gene calls are TRBV13 and TRBJ2-1; 10 bases are shared with TRBD1. The CDR3 loop is CASSPGQGVYNEQFF. DNA for the CDR3: TGTGCCAGCAGCCCTGGACAGGGGGTTTACAATGAGCAGTTCTTC.